These 9 T cell receptor beta chains were sequenced from one sample in a study of blood T cell repertoires in COVID-19. TCRdb keeps only in-frame clones here, not all; method: immunoSEQ multiplex PCR. The data show roughly 79,000 clones, approximately 90% seen once. Sequences were obtained from peripheral blood. The receptors derive from a man in his forties or fifties with active COVID-19.

The CDR3 DNA follows: TGTGCCAGCAGCGGCAGGGACAGCTACTTTAACTATGGCTACACCTTC. This codes for CASSGRDSYFNYGYTF. The chain joins TRBV7-2 to TRBJ1-2, with 7 bases fitting TRBD1. The V and J ends lost 5 bases and 1 base, in that order; junction bases with no gene match: 10. The germline V gene has CDR1 SGHTA and CDR2 FQGNSA. This CDR3 is built from 16 residues.

This sequence joins TRBV2 and TRBJ2-7, with D tentatively TRBD2 (5 bases). Germline CDR1 and CDR2: SNHLY and FYNNEI. Trimming took 7 bases from V and 4 from J, leaving 17 bases between them. The CDR3 runs to 14 residues. CDR3 protein: CASKAETVLYEQYF. The CDR3 DNA reads as TGTGCCAGCAAAGCGGAAACTGTGTTGTACGAGCAGTACTTC.

The V and J genes are TRBV28 and TRBJ1-1; D is unresolved. Germline lookup yields CDR1 MDHEN and CDR2 SYDVKM. The V and J ends lost 2 bases and 0 bases respectively, with 10 bases between them. The CDR3 runs 15 residues. CDR3 in amino acids: CASSLGAGMNTEAFF. CDR3 nucleotide sequence: TGTGCCAGCAGTTTAGGTGCAGGAATGAACACTGAAGCTTTCTTT.

This clone was picked up a small number of times. The V call is TRBV27, the J call TRBJ1-4; a possible D gene is TRBD1 (6 bases). Germline assignment: CDR1 MNHEY and CDR2 SMNVEV (reference sequence). This CDR3 has 16 amino acids. V lost 5 bases to trimming and J lost 6 bases, with 19 bases between them. The CDR3 bases are TGTGCCAGCAGTCCTAGGGGGTCTGGAATAGATGAAAAACTGTTTTTT. Translated: CASSPRGSGIDEKLFF.

V usage is TRBV6-5 and J usage is TRBJ2-2, with unresolved D. CDR1 and CDR2 from the germline V gene are MNHEY and SVGAGI. V dropped 6 bases and J dropped 2 bases, with 7 bases sitting between them. The CDR3 is made up of 13 amino acids. The CDR3 region is CASSPLNTGELFF. In DNA, the CDR3 is TGTGCCAGCAGCCCCTTAAACACCGGGGAGCTGTTTTTT.

In its sample, this clone was seen a few times. J is TRBJ1-3 and V is TRBV13; a weak D match, TRBD1 (6 bases). The CDR3 extends over 14 amino acids. With 6 bases removed from V and 4 bases from J, the gap between germline ends came to 13 bases. Germline CDR1 reads PRHDT; CDR2 reads FYEKMQ (reference sequence). Written as DNA, the CDR3 is TGTGCCAGCAGATTACAGGGTGCGGGAAACACCATATATTTT. Its protein is CASRLQGAGNTIYF.

This clone was counted between two and nine times. This chain uses TRBV28 with TRBJ1-2; the match to TRBD1 covers 8 bases. The CDR3 covers 14 residues. The junction had 7 bases not matched to a gene; V was cut back by 5 bases and J by 5 bases. CDR1 is MDHEN, CDR2 SYDVKM, per germline. CDR3 DNA sequence: TGTGCCAGCAGTCCCGGGACAGGTAGTTATGGCTACACCTTC. It codes for CASSPGTGSYGYTF.

This chain joins TRBV29-1 and TRBJ2-5, with TRBD2 identical over 11 bases. The CDR3 extends over 14 amino acids. The germline CDR1 and CDR2 sequences are SQVTM and ANQGSEA. V was clipped by 4 bases and J by 1 base; unmatched bases: 2. CDR3 nucleotides: TGCAGCGTTGTTGGGACTAGCGGCCAAGAGACCCAGTACTTC. Protein sequence: CSVVGTSGQETQYF. Supplemented by reference TRBV29-1 and TRBJ2-5, the full variable domain reads SAVISQKPSRDICQRGTSLTIQCQVDSQVTMMFWYRQQPGQSLTLIATANQGSEATYESGFVIDKFPISRPNLTFSTLTVSNMSPEDSSIYLCSVVGTSGQETQYFGPGTRLLVL.

The chain recombines TRBV6-4 with TRBJ2-1; 8 bases align to TRBD2. After removal of 2 bases from V and 6 bases from J, the junction contained 6 bases not matched to a gene. The CDR3 is 15 amino acids. Looked up from germline, CDR1 is MRHNA and CDR2 is SNTAGT. The CDR3 nucleotides are TGTGCCAGCAGTGACGGGAGACTAGCGAGCAATGAGCAGTTCTTC. Translating it yields CASSDGRLASNEQFF.